Listed below are T cell receptor beta chains from one sample, sequenced in a study of shared clonotypes between healthy human individuals. Profiled with immunoSEQ multiplex PCR; TCRdb holds only in-frame clones, not every one. The sample includes under 2.5 million clones, around 90% of them seen just once. Sequencing input: naive CD4+ T cells from PBMCs. These receptors came from a man between 18 and 29 years old in good health. Some clones in this sample may be carry-over from other donors' samples. The CDR3 runs from the conserved cysteine through the conserved F or W. The D gene is left open where the match is weak. A row's size may be missing; if present it is once, few, many or a size class.

v_gene	j_gene	d_gene	abundance	CDR3aa	CDR3nt
TRBV19	TRBJ2-7	TRBD2	NA	CASTGTSGRADEQYF	TGTGCCAGTACCGGGACTAGCGGGAGAGCCGACGAGCAGTACTTC
TRBV2	TRBJ2-4	NA	NA	CASRGGGLAKNIQYF	TGTGCCAGCAGGGGGGGCGGCCTGGCCAAAAACATTCAGTACTTC
TRBV29-1	TRBJ2-1	TRBD2	NA	CSVALAGIGEQFF	TGCAGCGTTGCACTAGCGGGAATTGGTGAGCAGTTCTTC
TRBV18	TRBJ2-1	NA	NA	CASSPGLSSYNEQFF	TGTGCCAGCTCACCGGGTCTAAGCTCCTACAATGAGCAGTTCTTC
TRBV7-3	TRBJ2-1	NA	NA	CASSLIDSGGEQFF	TGTGCCAGCAGCTTAATAGATAGCGGAGGAGAGCAGTTCTTC
TRBV4-1	TRBJ2-7	NA	NA	CASSQGDFPYEQYF	TGCGCCAGCTCCCAAGGGGACTTTCCCTACGAGCAGTACTTC
TRBV9	TRBJ1-1	NA	few	CASSESDQNTEAFF	TGTGCCAGCAGCGAATCGGACCAGAACACTGAAGCTTTCTTT
TRBV15	TRBJ2-1	TRBD2	NA	CATSRDPAGGFNEQFF	TGTGCCACCAGCAGAGACCCAGCGGGGGGTTTCAATGAGCAGTTCTTC
TRBV30	TRBJ2-5	NA	NA	CAFTGVSRTQYF	TGTGCCTTCACAGGAGTGAGCAGGACCCAGTACTTC
TRBV27	TRBJ2-2	NA	NA	CASGRYGASESGELFF	TGTGCCAGCGGAAGATACGGGGCCTCTGAAAGCGGGGAGCTGTTTTTT
TRBV19	TRBJ1-1	TRBD1	NA	CASSIRQGKEWDTEAFF	TGTGCCAGTAGTATCCGACAGGGGAAGGAGTGGGACACTGAAGCTTTCTTT
TRBV6-1	TRBJ2-1	TRBD2	once	CASSDLAGEDGNEQFF	TGTGCCAGCAGTGACCTAGCGGGAGAAGACGGCAATGAGCAGTTCTTC
TRBV19	TRBJ1-1	NA	few	CASSIWDITEAFF	TGTGCCAGTAGTATCTGGGACATCACTGAAGCTTTCTTT
TRBV5-1	TRBJ1-1	NA	NA	CASSSAGAGNTEAFF	TGCGCCAGCAGCTCAGCAGGGGCAGGGAACACTGAAGCTTTCTTT